This TCR beta chain appears in the sequencing data of a study of somatic mutations in cytotoxic T cells in rheumatoid arthritis. Study details: Selected populations of V beta antibody-stained T cells underwent flow sorting at nearly 100% purity; these encompassed V beta1+ cells subjected to TCRB sequencing. Findings and limits, study-wide: Slight TRBV07 underrepresentation in rheumatoid arthritis patients went unadjusted for multiple comparisons.

A note on this clone: The antigen is unknown.

Isolating CD4+ and CD8+ cells involved positive magnetic bead selection on an AutoMACS. Their purity was then checked by flow cytometry. The CDR3 spans 14 residues. Germline-derived CDR1 and CDR2 are MNHEY and SMNVEV (reference sequence). V lost 0 bases, J lost 3 bases, and 8 bases lay in between. The table came from immunoSEQ multiplex PCR; TCRdb's copy has only in-frame clones and leaves some out. The sample lists some 18,000 clones, more than 65% seen once, with about 8.1% in the top ten. The sequence was obtained from an adult with rheumatoid arthritis. The rearrangement links TRBV27 to TRBJ1-1; D is undetermined. Sequencing used CD8+ T cells sorted from blood. CDR3 nucleotides: TGTGCCAGCAGTTTATCAGGGAGGTACACTGAAGCTTTCTTT. Translated, it gives CASSLSGRYTEAFF.